One sample yielded the 11 T cell receptor beta chains listed below, sequenced in a study of regulatory T cells in long-lasting Graves disease. Noted time point: newly diagnosed GD, antithyroid drugs for less than 3 months. From PBMCs, RNA was extracted and then used to make the TCR library. Arm-PCR of CDR3 regions and iRepertoire HTBI primers were used to build TCR beta libraries. From the multiplex PCR reads, TCRdb called clonotypes with MiXCR, one entry per CDR3 protein. The data contain some 460,000 distinct CDR3 sequences, 15% to 20% of them singletons. This sample was also put to use in a study of T cells in Graves' hyperthyroidism and ophthalmopathy.

This material consisted of peripheral blood mononuclear cells (PBMCs), taken at new diagnosis, from a patient treated with antithyroid drugs. All receptors derive from a man aged 40-55 years with Graves disease.

This chain joins TRBV10-1 and TRBJ2-3; unclear D gene. V gave up 2 bases and J gave up 6 bases, with 6 bases separating them. This CDR3 contains 12 residues. CDR1 is WNHNN, CDR2 SYGVQD, per germline (reference sequence). The DNA for the CDR3 is TGCGCCAGCAGTGAGGGACCCGATACGCAGTATTTT. This codes for CASSEGPDTQYF.

This clonotype was counted only a few times. CDR3 amino acids: CASSLLTGGVDTDTQYF. In DNA, the CDR3 is TGTGCCAGCAGTTTGCTCACGGGGGGGGTTGACACAGATACGCAGTATTTT. The chain employs TRBV27 and TRBJ2-3; 8 nucleotides align to TRBD2. This CDR3 has 17 amino acids. Germline assignment: CDR1 MNHEY and CDR2 SMNVEV (reference sequence). V gave up 3 bases and J gave up 2 bases; unmatched junction bases: 10.

The chain joins TRBV7-2 to TRBJ2-5; D is undetermined. The CDR3 sequence is 14 residues long. The V and J ends lost 5 bases and 4 bases respectively, with 14 bases between them. Germline lookup yields CDR1 SGHTA and CDR2 FQGNSA. CDR3 nucleotide sequence: TGTGCCAGCAGCGTATTCGATGTCGGAGAGACCCAGTACTTC. This encodes CASSVFDVGETQYF.

This clonotype was seen ten or more times. CDR3 in DNA: TGTGCCACCAGTGATCCGGGACAGACTCAGCCCCAGCATTTT. Protein: CATSDPGQTQPQHF. The chain is built from TRBV24-1 and TRBJ1-5, with 7 bases lining up with TRBD1. The CDR3 totals 14 residues. Germline CDR1 reads KGHDR; CDR2 reads SFDVKD. V lost 3 bases, J lost 6 bases, and 4 bases stayed unmatched.

This clonotype was picked up a small number of times. V and J are TRBV28 and TRBJ1-4, with TRBD1 matching 7 bases. The V segment lost 5 bases and the J segment 4 bases; nucleotides outside the gene matches: 7. Germline V gene sequence: CDR1 MDHEN, CDR2 SYDVKM. This CDR3 is 15 amino acids long. CDR3 sequence: CASSMTGTVNEKLFF. For the CDR3, the DNA is TGTGCCAGCAGTATGACCGGGACAGTTAATGAAAAACTGTTTTTT.

This clonotype was observed many times. The gene calls are TRBV2 and TRBJ1-1, with a weak D call TRBD1 (5 bases). The germline V gene encodes CDR1 SNHLY and CDR2 FYNNEI. Trimming took off 7 bases at V and 4 bases at J, with 10 bases between the two ends. CDR3 size: 12 residues. The CDR3 sequence is CASTQGGTEAFF. The CDR3 coding sequence is TGTGCCAGCACGCAGGGCGGCACTGAAGCTTTCTTT.

This clonotype was seen repeatedly, ten times or more. The chain is built from TRBV20-1 and TRBJ2-7; 8 nucleotides line up with TRBD1. Germline CDR1 reads DFQATT; CDR2 reads SNEGSKA (reference sequence). V was clipped by 3 bases and J by 3 bases; unmatched bases: 4. The CDR3 has 13 amino acids. The CDR3 nucleotides are TGCAGTGCTAGGGAGGACAGGGACTACGAGCAGTACTTC. Protein sequence: CSAREDRDYEQYF.

This clonotype was seen at least ten times. Written as DNA, the CDR3 is TGTGCCAGCAGTTTATCGACACAGGGGGAGACCCAGTACTTC. Protein: CASSLSTQGETQYF. This chain uses TRBV27 with TRBJ2-5, with 7 bases that match TRBD1. J lost 5 bases, V lost 0 bases, and 3 bases had no gene match. There are 14 residues in the CDR3. Germline-derived CDR1 and CDR2 are MNHEY and SMNVEV (reference sequence).

The rearrangement uses TRBV12-3 or TRBV12-4 and TRBJ2-7, with 8 bases matching TRBD1. The CDR3 contains 18 residues. Losses at the gene ends were 6 bases for V and 2 bases for J; bases not matched to a gene: 18. In nucleotides, the CDR3 is TGTGCCAGCAGCCGACGGAGGACTAAACAGGGGGATCCCTACGAGCAGTACTTC. It codes for CASSRRRTKQGDPYEQYF.

This chain joins TRBV20-1 and TRBJ2-3, with a tentative D call TRBD2 (6 bases). Germline lookup yields CDR1 DFQATT and CDR2 SNEGSKA (reference sequence). Trimming stripped 5 bases from V and 0 bases from J, with 9 bases between. The CDR3 is 13 residues long. Here the CDR3 DNA reads TGCAGTGCTCCCGGGACTAGCACAGATACGCAGTATTTT. Translated, it gives CSAPGTSTDTQYF.

At least ten counts were recorded for this clonotype. This sequence joins TRBV28 and TRBJ2-5, with D possibly TRBD1 on 6 matching bases. This CDR3 contains 15 residues. The V end was cut by 4 bases, the J end by 4 bases, with 16 bases between. Germline V gene sequence: CDR1 MDHEN, CDR2 SYDVKM. The CDR3 DNA follows: TGTGCCAGCAGTTCCCGGGACAAGTTCAGAGAGACCCAGTACTTC. This codes for CASSSRDKFRETQYF.